This T cell receptor (beta chain) stems from a study of shared clonotypes between healthy human individuals. Deep was the level used in running the assay. Sequencing used immunoSEQ multiplex PCR; TCRdb keeps in-frame clones, though not all of them. The sample records roughly 500,000 clones, about four fifths being singletons. Comment on this clone: Its matching antigen is unknown.

The V gene's germline CDR1 is SGHRS and CDR2 YFSETQ. V was shortened by 2 bases and J by 1 base, with 18 bases between the two germline ends. The CDR3 runs 17 residues. Findings of the study overall: Sequencing depth was expected to affect clonotype sharing among donors.

Genomic DNA for unsorted samples, which was extracted with the QIAamp DNA Blood Mini kit, came from 81 million or so PBMCs. This sequence originates from a woman between 40 and 55 years old in good health. Some clones in this sample may be carry-over from other donors' samples. Sequenced input: PBMCs. The rearrangement joins TRBV5-1 to TRBJ1-1; no clear D gene. The DNA for the CDR3 is TGCGCCAGCAGCTTTCGGGCACATCCGGGGTCGAACACTGAAGCTTTCTTT. It codes for CASSFRAHPGSNTEAFF.